The clone carrying this T cell receptor beta chain was counted only a few times. Its antigen remains unidentified. This CDR3 has 14 residues. CDR1 SGHKS and CDR2 YYEKEE come from the germline V gene (reference sequence). V lost 6 bases and J 4 bases, leaving 16 bases between the germline ends. This sample is part of a study of T-cell memory formation after mild COVID-19. Findings and limits, study-wide: Researchers could not confirm that second-wave clones peaking on day 37 targeted SARS-CoV-2. Clones shrinking between day 15 and 85 showed a balanced CD4/CD8 split, and those that grew later tilted toward CD4+.

Libraries for TCRalpha and TCRbeta carried sample barcodes and unique molecular identifiers via 5'RACE. TCRdb re-called the 5' RACE reads through MiXCR, storing one row per CDR3 protein. This table has around 65,000 distinct CDR3 sequences, 9% to 9.5% appearing once. The clonotype originates from a young man who had mild COVID-19 (a few samples of this study predate the infection). Cell type and time point are not known. The genes are TRBV5-5 and TRBJ2-5; D ambiguous. The sequenced sample consisted of PBMCs or a T cell subset sorted from them (not recorded which). The CDR3 protein is CASTTQSGGETQYF. The CDR3 DNA follows: TGTGCCAGCACCACTCAATCAGGCGGAGAGACCCAGTACTTC.